By frequency in the sample, the clone carrying this T cell receptor beta chain is medium-sized (0.01 to 0.1%). TCRdb called the PCR reads again in MiXCR, with one record for every CDR3 protein. The sample comprises about 16,000 distinct CDR3 sequences, 35% to 50% of which are singletons, and 25% to 30% rests with the top ten. This sample was included in a study of tumor-infiltrating lymphocytes in oesophageal squamous cell carcinoma. V lost 2 bases, J lost 2 bases, and 10 bases lay in between. Germline assignment: CDR1 SEHNR and CDR2 FQNEAQ (reference sequence). CDR3 length equals 14 residues. Sequenced material: esophageal tumor tissue. The chain employs TRBV7-9 and TRBJ2-7, with D perhaps matching TRBD1 (5 bases). This receptor was taken from a male donor with esophageal squamous cell carcinoma. The CDR3 sequence is CASSLMQGAYEQYF. The CDR3 DNA reads as TGTGCCAGCAGCTTAATGCAGGGCGCCTACGAGCAGTACTTC. The full variable domain, completed using reference TRBV7-9 and TRBJ2-7, is DTGVSQNPRHKITKRGQNVTFRCDPISEHNRLYWYRQTLGQGPEFLTYFQNEAQLEKSRLLSDRFSAERPKGSFSTLEIQRTEQGDSAMYLCASSLMQGAYEQYFGPGTRLTVT.